A selection of T cell receptor beta chains follows, all from one sample in a study of cytomegalovirus exposure and HLA in healthy donors. The data were produced by immunoSEQ multiplex PCR, yet TCRdb's version contains in-frame clones alone and is incomplete. The sample has roughly 120,000 clones; about four fifths are singletons. Specimen: PBMCs. These receptors came from a human donor in good health. Each CDR3 is given with its conserved first and last residue. The D gene is left open where the match is weak. Only part of the rows carry a size: once, few, many, or a class if the clone is expanded.

j_call clone_size v_call d_call cdr3_nt cdr3_aa
TRBJ1-1 once TRBV6-6 - TGTGCCAGCAGTTACTCTTTACTCCGCGCTGAAGCTTTCTTT CASSYSLLRAEAFF
TRBJ1-6 - TRBV27 - TGTGCCAGCAGTTTCCACAGTAGGGGGATCGGGACACCCCTCCACTTT CASSFHSRGIGTPLHF
TRBJ2-7 - TRBV11-3 - TGTGCCAGCAGCTTAGAGGGCGACTCCTACGAGCAGTACTTC CASSLEGDSYEQYF
TRBJ2-7 - TRBV5-1 TRBD2 TGCGCCAGCAAGGCCAGCGGGGGCCTCAGTTCGTACGAGCAGTACTTC CASKASGGLSSYEQYF
TRBJ2-7 - TRBV7-9 TRBD2 TGTGCCAGCGGCCGGGGGGGAACCTCCTACGAGCAGTACTTC CASGRGGTSYEQYF
TRBJ1-2 - TRBV2 TRBD1 TGTGCCAGCAGTGAAGCGGACAGGGTGCATGGCTACACCTTC CASSEADRVHGYTF
TRBJ1-3 - TRBV7-2 - TGTGCCAGCAGCTTATACAGGGATCGTTCTGGAAACACCATATATTTT CASSLYRDRSGNTIYF
TRBJ1-6 - TRBV5-1 TRBD1 TGCGCCAGCAGCTTGAGTACAGGGGGCGAACTTAATTCACCCCTCCACTTT CASSLSTGGELNSPLHF
TRBJ2-1 - TRBV4-1 TRBD2 TGCGCCAGCAGCCCCAACCCCCTAGCGGGGAAATACAATGAGCAGTTCTTC CASSPNPLAGKYNEQFF
TRBJ1-4 - TRBV6-1 - TGTGCCAGCAGTCAGCAGACAGTATTAAATGAAAAACTGTTTTTT CASSQQTVLNEKLFF
TRBJ2-5 - TRBV9 TRBD2 TGTGCCAGCACCGGGGGGAGTTCGCCTCCGGGGGAGCAGTACTTC CASTGGSSPPGEQYF
TRBJ1-1 - TRBV6-6 - TGTGCCAGCAGTCCCGCGGGTCTGGCTGAAGCTTTCTTT CASSPAGLAEAFF
TRBJ2-1 - TRBV11-2 - TGTGCCAGCAGCTACGGGACACTGCCCCTCAATGAGCAGTTCTTC CASSYGTLPLNEQFF
TRBJ2-1 - TRBV6-4 - TGTGCCAGCAGTGACCAGGGTGGGATTTACAATGAGCAGTTCTTC CASSDQGGIYNEQFF
TRBJ2-1 - TRBV10-2 - TGCGCCAGCAGTGAGTTCCTCCGCTCCTACAATGAGCAGTTCTTC CASSEFLRSYNEQFF
TRBJ2-5 - TRBV5-1 - TGCGCCAGCAGCCCACACGACACCGGGGGAAAAGAGACCCAGTACTTC CASSPHDTGGKETQYF
TRBJ2-3 - TRBV28 TRBD2 TGTGCCAGCAGTTTGGTAGGGCGGGGGGGAGGGTCAGATACGCAGTATTTT CASSLVGRGGGSDTQYF
TRBJ1-5 - TRBV7-9 - TGTGCCAGCAGCCCATCGGCACAACAGGTGCAGCCCCAGCATTTT CASSPSAQQVQPQHF
TRBJ2-1 once TRBV6-1 - TGTGCCAGCAGGCTAGCTGGGAATGAGCAGTTCTTC CASRLAGNEQFF
TRBJ2-3 - TRBV4-1 TRBD2 TGCGCCAGCAGCCAAGTAGCGGGGGGGGGACATACGCAGTATTTT CASSQVAGGGHTQYF
TRBJ2-7 - TRBV29-1 - TGCAGTATTTTTCGTGGGGCCCACGAGCAGTACTTC CSIFRGAHEQYF
TRBJ1-2 - TRBV14 TRBD1 TGTGCCAGCAGCCCCAAAACAGGGGGCTACTATGGCTACACCTTC CASSPKTGGYYGYTF
TRBJ2-1 - TRBV2 TRBD2 TGTGCCAGCAGTGAACCTCAGACTAGCGGGGGGAGTCGTTTGAATGAGCAGTTCTTC CASSEPQTSGGSRLNEQFF
TRBJ1-4 few TRBV5-1 - TGCGCCAGCAGCTTGGCCGGGGCTAATGAAAAACTGTTTTTT CASSLAGANEKLFF
TRBJ1-4 - TRBV9 - TGTGCCAGCAGCGGGGGAGGCAGCCTAGAAGAAAAACTGTTTTTT CASSGGGSLEEKLFF
TRBJ1-5 - TRBV27 TRBD1 TGTGCCAGCAGCCACGGGACAGGAGGCAATCAGCCCCAGCATTTT CASSHGTGGNQPQHF
TRBJ1-1 - TRBV9 TRBD1 TGTGCCAGCAGCGCCCGACAGGGGGCGCCGGGCACTGAAGCTTTCTTT CASSARQGAPGTEAFF
TRBJ1-4 few TRBV2 - TGTGCCAGCAGAAGACAGATAAATGAAAAACTGTTTTTT CASRRQINEKLFF
TRBJ2-2 - TRBV5-1 TRBD1 TGCGCCAGCAGCTTGCCACCGGGACAGATCACCGGGGAGCTGTTTTTT CASSLPPGQITGELFF
TRBJ1-5 - TRBV21-1 - TGTGCCAGCAGCGTCTTCGGGAAAAAGGATCAGCCCCAGCATTTT CASSVFGKKDQPQHF
TRBJ1-5 few TRBV5-1 - TGCGCCAGCAGCTTAGGATTACAGGGAGAGCCCCAGCATTTT CASSLGLQGEPQHF